The 27 T cell receptor beta chains given below trace back to one sample, sequenced in a study of T cell responses to AZD1222 COVID-19 vaccine. This table comes from immunoSEQ multiplex PCR, and its TCRdb copy is limited to in-frame clones, with some not included. Of roughly 150,000 clones detected, 91% appear once; the ten largest clones hold 1% to 1.5%. The sample was peripheral blood, taken 28 days after the second AZD1222 dose. The receptors here all came from an adult who received the AZD1222 COVID-19 vaccine.

The chain carries TRBV7-9 and TRBJ2-7; 10 bases are a match to TRBD2. V lost 5 bases and J lost 5; bases outside the gene matches: 6. Germline-derived CDR1 and CDR2 are SEHNR and FQNEAQ (reference sequence). The CDR3 loop spans 14 amino acids. CDR3 region: CASSTTSGSDEQYF. The CDR3, as DNA: TGTGCCAGCAGCACGACTAGCGGGTCGGACGAGCAGTACTTC. Variable domain in full (rest from reference TRBV7-9 and TRBJ2-7): DTGVSQNPRHKITKRGQNVTFRCDPISEHNRLYWYRQTLGQGPEFLTYFQNEAQLEKSRLLSDRFSAERPKGSFSTLEIQRTEQGDSAMYLCASSTTSGSDEQYFGPGTRLTVT.

This sequence joins TRBV7-9 and TRBJ2-1; D could derive from TRBD1 or TRBD2 (5 bases each). V gave up 6 bases and J gave up 2 bases, with 17 bases separating them. Germline V gene lookup returns CDR1 SEHNR and CDR2 FQNEAQ (reference sequence). The CDR3 runs 16 residues. As DNA, the CDR3 is TGTGCCAGCAGGGGGGTCAGGACAAACACCTACAATGAGCAGTTCTTC. Translated: CASRGVRTNTYNEQFF.

This chain's CDR3 is CASSLWDGETQYF. The CDR3 nucleotides read TGTGCCAGCAGCTTGTGGGATGGAGAGACCCAGTACTTC. The V gene is TRBV5-4, the J gene TRBJ2-5; D is unclear. V gave up 1 base and J gave up 4 bases, with 8 bases separating them. The germline V gene has CDR1 SGHNT and CDR2 YYREEE (reference sequence). This CDR3 region has 13 residues.

This chain connects TRBV3-1 (or the pseudogene TRBV3-2) to TRBJ2-5; D possibly matches TRBD1 or TRBD2 (6 bases each). This CDR3 is built from 15 residues. V lost 2 bases to trimming and J lost 3 bases, with 13 bases between them. Germline-derived CDR1 and CDR2 are LGHDT and YNNKEL (reference sequence). The CDR3 protein is CASSQPRGLEETQYF. The CDR3 nucleotides read TGTGCCAGCAGCCAACCCCGGGGGCTCGAAGAGACCCAGTACTTC.

V gene TRBV27 combines with J gene TRBJ2-3; no clear D. Germline CDR1 and CDR2: MNHEY and SMNVEV (reference sequence). This CDR3 comprises 14 residues. The ends were cut back, 5 bases at V and 5 bases at J, with 14 bases in the middle. For the CDR3, the DNA is TGTGCCAGCAGTCATCCCCCCCTACTAGATACGCAGTATTTT. It encodes CASSHPPLLDTQYF.

The chain is built from TRBV14 and TRBJ1-2, with unresolved D. Trimming took 2 bases from V and 0 from J, leaving 13 bases between them. Germline lookup yields CDR1 SGHDN and CDR2 FVKESK. The CDR3 is 16 residues long. This chain's CDR3 is CASSQRTGAANYGYTF. The CDR3 DNA reads as TGTGCCAGCAGCCAACGTACGGGCGCCGCTAACTATGGCTACACCTTC.

V is TRBV5-1 and J is TRBJ2-7; perhaps TRBD1 as D (6 bases). Germline V gives CDR1 SGHRS, CDR2 YFSETQ. Trimming cost V 6 bases and J 6 bases, with 19 bases left between them. CDR3 length: 14 amino acids. For the CDR3, the DNA is TGCGCCAGCAACGCCGGGACAATTACGTCCGAGCAGTACTTC. Protein sequence: CASNAGTITSEQYF.

The V call is TRBV2, the J call TRBJ2-3; D is unclear. CDR1 is SNHLY, CDR2 FYNNEI, per germline. The CDR3 sequence is 14 residues long. The germline V and J ends were trimmed by 4 bases and 0 bases, with 8 bases remaining between them. This CDR3 is CASSGLRSTDTQYF. For the CDR3, the DNA is TGTGCCAGCAGTGGGTTACGGAGCACAGATACGCAGTATTTT.

Here the CDR3 reads CASSPSINTEAFF. Here the CDR3 DNA reads TGTGCCAGCAGCCCCAGTATTAACACTGAAGCTTTCTTT. The chain recombines TRBV7-9 with TRBJ1-1; D unresolved. The CDR3 runs to 13 residues. The germline V and J ends were trimmed by 5 bases and 2 bases, with 9 bases remaining between them. CDR1 SEHNR and CDR2 FQNEAQ come from the germline V gene (reference sequence).

This chain joins TRBV19 and TRBJ1-6; no clear D gene. This CDR3 has 15 residues. The V end lost 6 bases, the J end lost 3 bases, and 12 bases lay between the germline ends. Germline CDR1 LNHDA, CDR2 SQIVND (reference sequence). The CDR3 DNA follows: TGTGCCAGTAGCCTCATCCGGGACTATAATTCACCCCTCCACTTT. Translating gives CASSLIRDYNSPLHF.

The chain combines TRBV9 with TRBJ2-7; 10 bases match TRBD2. J was trimmed by 0 bases and V by 3 bases; bases with no gene match: 9. CDR1 is SGDLS and CDR2 is YYNGEE in the germline V gene. The CDR3 contains 17 residues. This chain's CDR3 is CASSAGGLAESSYEQYF. In nucleotides, the CDR3 is TGTGCCAGCAGCGCAGGAGGACTAGCGGAGAGCTCCTACGAGCAGTACTTC. Together with reference TRBV9 and TRBJ2-7, the CDR3 gives the full variable domain: DSGVTQTPKHLITATGQRVTLRCSPRSGDLSVYWYQQSLDQGLQFLIQYYNGEERAKGNILERFSAQQFPDLHSELNLSSLELGDSALYFCASSAGGLAESSYEQYFGPGTRLTVT.

V and J are TRBV4-1 and TRBJ2-7, with 9 nucleotides matching TRBD2. The CDR3 covers 17 residues. V shed 0 bases and J 6 bases; nucleotides not matched to a gene: 12. The germline CDR1 and CDR2 sequences are MGHRA and YSYEKL. The chain's CDR3 is CASSQDHSQREDREQYF. Here the CDR3 DNA reads TGCGCCAGCAGCCAAGATCACAGTCAGCGGGAGGATCGCGAGCAGTACTTC.

The chain has TRBV24-1 and TRBJ2-7; 8 nucleotides line up with TRBD2. Germline V gives CDR1 KGHDR, CDR2 SFDVKD. The junction had 7 bases not matched to a gene; V was cut back by 5 bases and J by 2 bases. The CDR3 is 15 amino acids. The CDR3 DNA is TGTGCCACCAGTGGTCTTAGCGGGGAAGCCTACGAGCAGTACTTC. Translated: CATSGLSGEAYEQYF.

V and J are TRBV12-3 or TRBV12-4 and TRBJ2-7; 9 bases fit TRBD1. The CDR3 length is 13 residues. Trimming took 5 bases from V and 8 from J; bases not matched to a gene: 7. CDR3 in amino acids: CASSRTGVGKQYF. The CDR3 bases are TGTGCCAGCAGTCGGACAGGGGTCGGAAAGCAGTACTTC.

This chain connects TRBV11-3 to TRBJ2-1, with D maybe TRBD1 (6 bases). Trimming shortened V by 5 bases and J by 4 bases, and 15 bases separated the two germline ends. The CDR3 is made up of 15 amino acids. Germline V gene lookup returns CDR1 SGHNT and CDR2 YENEEA. This chain's CDR3 is CASSPDTGQYNEQFF. The CDR3 DNA sequence: TGTGCCAGCAGCCCGGATACGGGACAATACAATGAGCAGTTCTTC.

The genes are TRBV27 and TRBJ1-5; maybe TRBD1 (5 bases). CDR3 size: 14 residues. Trimming took 6 bases from V and 6 from J, leaving 15 bases between them. Germline assignment: CDR1 MNHEY and CDR2 SMNVEV (reference sequence). The CDR3 sequence: CASRMRGTAQPQHF. The DNA for the CDR3 is TGTGCCAGCAGGATGAGGGGTACAGCTCAGCCCCAGCATTTT.

The V gene is TRBV5-1, the J gene TRBJ2-7; D uncertain. In germline, CDR1 is SGHRS, CDR2 YFSETQ. CDR3 size: 10 residues. Trimming stripped 8 bases from V and 0 bases from J, with 3 bases between. CDR3 nucleotide sequence: TGCGCCAGGACCTCCTACGAGCAGTACTTC. It specifies CARTSYEQYF.

The chain is built from TRBV19 and TRBJ2-1; either TRBD1 or TRBD2 may supply D (5 bases each). V was shortened by 7 bases and J by 12 bases, with 22 bases between the two germline ends. The CDR3 totals 14 residues. Germline CDR1 and CDR2: LNHDA and SQIVND (reference sequence). The CDR3 DNA reads TGTGCCAGTACCCCTAACGGGGCACCCGGTGCGCAGTTCTTC. This codes for CASTPNGAPGAQFF. The full variable domain, rest sourced from reference TRBV19 and TRBJ2-1, is DGGITQSPKYLFRKEGQNVTLSCEQNLNHDAMYWYRQDPGQGLRLIYYSQIVNDFQKGDIAEGYSVSREKKESFPLTVTSAQKNPTAFYLCASTPNGAPGAQFFGPGTRLTVL.

The V and J genes are TRBV5-5 and TRBJ2-4, with 9 bases matching TRBD1. The trim removed 9 bases at V and 4 bases at J, leaving 11 bases unmatched. The length of the CDR3 is 15 residues. From germline, CDR1 is SGHKS and CDR2 YYEKEE (reference sequence). The CDR3 DNA reads as TGTGCCACCTCAGGACAGGGGACTGGAAAAAACATTCAGTACTTC. It specifies CATSGQGTGKNIQYF.

The chain carries TRBV18 and TRBJ2-7; TRBD1 matches 11 bases. V lost 3 bases and J lost 1; bases outside the gene matches: 5. Germline CDR1 is KGHSH and CDR2 is LQKENI. The CDR3 extends over 16 amino acids. The CDR3 reads CASSPLGTGGSYEQYF. The CDR3 bases are TGTGCCAGCTCACCGTTGGGGACAGGGGGATCCTACGAGCAGTACTTC.

This chain uses TRBV14 with TRBJ2-7; D is uncertain. This CDR3 has 12 residues. Germline V lookup: CDR1 SGHDN, CDR2 FVKESK. The germline V and J ends were trimmed by 4 bases and 4 bases, with 8 bases remaining between them. CDR3 in amino acids: CASSPFGYEQYF. The CDR3 coding sequence is TGTGCCAGCAGCCCCTTTGGTTACGAGCAGTACTTC.

The chain combines TRBV28 with TRBJ2-1; D is unresolved. Per the germline V gene, CDR1 is MDHEN and CDR2 is SYDVKM. The CDR3 has 16 residues. The V gene lost 1 base and the J gene lost 0 bases, with 10 bases spanning the gap. Here the CDR3 DNA reads TGTGCCAGCAGTTTATTACACCCAGGCTCCTACAATGAGCAGTTCTTC. Translated, it gives CASSLLHPGSYNEQFF.

J is TRBJ2-5 and V is TRBV2; 10 bases fit TRBD1. The J segment lost 6 bases and the V segment lost 7 bases, leaving 5 bases of the junction unmatched. CDR3 length equals 13 residues. Germline loops: CDR1 SNHLY, CDR2 FYNNEI. The CDR3 region is CASTRDRGKTQYF. The CDR3, as DNA: TGTGCCAGCACCCGGGACAGGGGTAAGACCCAGTACTTC. The full variable domain, with the rest looked up from reference TRBV2 and TRBJ2-5, is EPEVTQTPSHQVTQMGQEVILRCVPISNHLYFYWYRQILGQKVEFLVSFYNNEISEKSEIFDDQFSVERPDGSNFTLKIRSTKLEDSAMYFCASTRDRGKTQYFGPGTRLLVL.

V usage is TRBV7-2 and J usage is TRBJ2-1; possible D gene TRBD2, 6 bases. Germline CDR1 is SGHTA and CDR2 is FQGNSA. The CDR3 has 14 residues. V lost 2 bases and J 4 bases, leaving 9 bases between the germline ends. As DNA, the CDR3 is TGTGCCAGCAGCTTAATAGCGGTTTACAATGAGCAGTTCTTC. This gives the protein CASSLIAVYNEQFF.

The rearrangement links TRBV6-2 or TRBV6-3 to TRBJ2-7; 8 nucleotides align to TRBD1. Germline CDR1 MNHEY, CDR2 SVGEGT. V shed 5 bases, J shed 3 bases, and the junction held 0 bases outside the gene matches. This CDR3 is 12 amino acids long. CDR3 residues: CASSDRGYEQYF. The CDR3 DNA is TGTGCCAGCAGTGACAGGGGCTACGAGCAGTACTTC.

This sequence joins TRBV27 and TRBJ2-1, with 11 bases that match TRBD2. The V gene end was trimmed by 5 bases and the J gene end by 2 bases; junction bases not matched to a gene: 8. Germline lookup yields CDR1 MNHEY and CDR2 SMNVEV (reference sequence). The CDR3 loop spans 17 amino acids. The CDR3 loop reads CASSATGTSGTYNEQFF. CDR3 DNA: TGTGCCAGCAGTGCCACCGGGACTAGCGGAACCTACAATGAGCAGTTCTTC.

The V call is TRBV5-1, the J call TRBJ1-1, with D possibly TRBD1 on 6 matching bases. The V gene lost 4 bases and the J gene lost 1 base, with 11 bases spanning the gap. Germline CDR1 is SGHRS and CDR2 is YFSETQ. This CDR3 contains 14 residues. The DNA for the CDR3 is TGCGCCAGCAGCCCGCAGGGGTGGAACACTGAAGCTTTCTTT. Its protein product is CASSPQGWNTEAFF.